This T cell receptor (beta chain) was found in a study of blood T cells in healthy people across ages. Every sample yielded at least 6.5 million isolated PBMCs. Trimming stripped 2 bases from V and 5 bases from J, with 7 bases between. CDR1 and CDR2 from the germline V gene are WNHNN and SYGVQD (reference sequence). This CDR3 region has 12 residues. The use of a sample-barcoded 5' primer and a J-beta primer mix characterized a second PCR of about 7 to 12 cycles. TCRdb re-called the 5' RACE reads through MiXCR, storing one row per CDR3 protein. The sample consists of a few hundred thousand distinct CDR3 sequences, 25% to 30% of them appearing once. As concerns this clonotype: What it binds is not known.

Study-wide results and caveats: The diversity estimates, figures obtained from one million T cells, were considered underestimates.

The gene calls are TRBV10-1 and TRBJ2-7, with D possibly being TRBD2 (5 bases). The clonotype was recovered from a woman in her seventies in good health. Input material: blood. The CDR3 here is CASSETGDEQYF. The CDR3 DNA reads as TGCGCCAGCAGTGAGACCGGGGACGAGCAGTACTTC.